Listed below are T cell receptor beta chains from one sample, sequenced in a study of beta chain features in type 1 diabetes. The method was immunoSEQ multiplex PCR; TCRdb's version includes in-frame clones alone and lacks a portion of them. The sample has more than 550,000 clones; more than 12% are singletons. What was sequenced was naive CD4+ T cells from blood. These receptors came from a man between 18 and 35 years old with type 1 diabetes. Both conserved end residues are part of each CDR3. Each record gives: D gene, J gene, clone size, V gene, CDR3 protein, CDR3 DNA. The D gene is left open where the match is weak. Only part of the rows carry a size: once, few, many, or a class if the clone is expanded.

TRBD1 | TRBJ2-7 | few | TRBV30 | CARSPGQGPYEQYF | TGTGCTCGTTCCCCGGGACAGGGCCCCTACGAGCAGTACTTC
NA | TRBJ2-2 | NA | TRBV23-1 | CASIKGAGTMGPGELFF | TGCGCCAGCATCAAGGGAGCCGGGACCATGGGTCCCGGGGAGCTGTTTTTT
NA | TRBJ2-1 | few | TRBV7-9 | CASTAGPNEQFF | TGTGCCAGCACCGCAGGGCCCAATGAGCAGTTCTTC
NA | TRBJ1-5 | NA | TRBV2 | CASSGDGGQPQHF | TGTGCCAGCAGTGGGGATGGGGGGCAGCCCCAGCATTTT
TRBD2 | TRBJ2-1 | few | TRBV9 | CASSVRGSGGKPYNEQFF | TGTGCCAGCAGCGTGAGGGGAAGCGGGGGGAAACCCTACAATGAGCAGTTCTTC
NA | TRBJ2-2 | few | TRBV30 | CARTPDIAFTGELFF | TGTGCCCGGACCCCGGACATAGCCTTCACCGGGGAGCTGTTTTTT
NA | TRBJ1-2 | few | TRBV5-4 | CASSLALVNDYGYTF | TGTGCCAGCAGCTTGGCCCTTGTTAACGATTATGGCTACACCTTC
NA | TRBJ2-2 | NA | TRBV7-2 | CASSLLATNTGELFF | TGTGCCAGCAGCCTACTAGCCACGAACACCGGGGAGCTGTTTTTT
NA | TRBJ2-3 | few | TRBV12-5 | CASGLDERLDTQYF | TGTGCTAGTGGTTTGGATGAGAGATTAGATACGCAGTATTTT
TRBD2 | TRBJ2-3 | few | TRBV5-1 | CASSSEPAGGPGDTQYF | TGCGCCAGCAGCTCCGAACCAGCGGGAGGGCCAGGAGATACGCAGTATTTT
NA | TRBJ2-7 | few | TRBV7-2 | CASSLHPGRVNEQYF | TGTGCCAGCAGCCTCCACCCCGGCAGGGTAAACGAGCAGTACTTC
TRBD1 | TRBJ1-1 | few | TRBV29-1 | CSVLPGQGNTEAFF | TGCAGCGTCCTTCCGGGACAGGGGAACACTGAAGCTTTCTTT
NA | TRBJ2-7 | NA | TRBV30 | CAWSNVGAVMEYF | TGTGCCTGGAGTAATGTCGGGGCGGTTATGGAGTACTTC
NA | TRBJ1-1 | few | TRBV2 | CASNAGLNTEAFF | TGTGCCAGCAACGCGGGGCTTAACACTGAAGCTTTCTTT
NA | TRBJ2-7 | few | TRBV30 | CAWSSLRGGEQYF | TGTGCCTGGAGTTCTTTGAGGGGCGGCGAGCAGTACTTC
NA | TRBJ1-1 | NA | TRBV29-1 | CSVEGYENTEAFF | TGCAGCGTAGAGGGTTATGAGAACACTGAAGCTTTCTTT
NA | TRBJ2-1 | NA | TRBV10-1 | CASSPAIRAYNEQFF | TGCGCCAGCAGTCCCGCAATTCGGGCCTACAATGAGCAGTTCTTC
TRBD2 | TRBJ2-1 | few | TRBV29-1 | CSVEVGGAGRTFSYNEQFF | TGCAGCGTTGAAGTTGGTGGAGCGGGAAGAACTTTCTCCTACAATGAGCAGTTCTTC
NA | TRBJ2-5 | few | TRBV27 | CASRPKWAYQETQYF | TGTGCCAGCAGACCCAAGTGGGCGTACCAAGAGACCCAGTACTTC
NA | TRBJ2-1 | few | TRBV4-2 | CASSSSFNEQFF | TGTGCCAGCAGCTCATCTTTCAATGAGCAGTTCTTC
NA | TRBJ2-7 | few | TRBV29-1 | CSVAGQNYEQYF | TGCAGCGTGGCGGGACAGAACTACGAGCAGTACTTC
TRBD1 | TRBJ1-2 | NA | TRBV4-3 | CASRYTGVEGYTF | TGCGCCAGCAGGTACACAGGGGTGGAAGGCTACACCTTC
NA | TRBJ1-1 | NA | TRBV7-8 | CASSSPGRGTNTEAFF | TGTGCCAGCAGCTCCCCAGGGCGGGGGACGAACACTGAAGCTTTCTTT
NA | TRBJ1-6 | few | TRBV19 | CASSSTLGSPLHF | TGTGCCAGTAGTTCAACACTGGGATCACCCCTCCACTTT
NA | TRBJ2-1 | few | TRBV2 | CASRISSAQIYNEQFF | TGTGCCAGCAGAATAAGTAGCGCGCAGATTTACAATGAGCAGTTCTTC
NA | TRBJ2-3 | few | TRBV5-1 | CASSTYTDTQYF | TGCGCCAGCAGCACCTACACAGATACGCAGTATTTT
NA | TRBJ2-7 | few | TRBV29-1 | CSVGRVAYEQYF | TGCAGCGTCGGCAGGGTGGCCTACGAGCAGTACTTC
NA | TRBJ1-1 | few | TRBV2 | CASSVRAWDTEAFF | TGTGCCAGCAGTGTCAGGGCTTGGGACACTGAAGCTTTCTTT
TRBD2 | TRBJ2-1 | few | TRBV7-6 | CASSLASSGDNEQFF | TGTGCCAGCAGCTTAGCGTCTAGCGGGGACAATGAGCAGTTCTTC
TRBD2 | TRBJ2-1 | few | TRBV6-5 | CASSRGGAYNEQFF | TGTGCCAGCAGCCGGGGGGGCGCGTACAATGAGCAGTTCTTC
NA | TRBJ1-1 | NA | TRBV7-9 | CASSLEACISITEAFF | TGTGCCAGCAGCTTAGAGGCATGTATTAGCATCACTGAAGCTTTCTTT
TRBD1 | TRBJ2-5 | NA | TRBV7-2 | CASSRYGTEETQYF | TGTGCCAGCAGCAGATACGGGACAGAAGAGACCCAGTACTTC
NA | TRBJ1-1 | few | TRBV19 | CASSRTGTNTEAFF | TGTGCCAGTAGTCGGACGGGGACGAACACTGAAGCTTTCTTT
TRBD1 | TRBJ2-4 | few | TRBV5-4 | CASSLGQGHGKNIQYF | TGTGCCAGCAGTTTGGGACAGGGACACGGCAAAAACATTCAGTACTTC
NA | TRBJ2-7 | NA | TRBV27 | CASSSYGPPGAYEQYF | TGTGCCAGCAGTTCATATGGCCCCCCAGGGGCCTACGAGCAGTACTTC
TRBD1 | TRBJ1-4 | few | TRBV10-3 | CAIKGQENEKLFF | TGTGCCATCAAGGGACAGGAAAATGAAAAACTGTTTTTT
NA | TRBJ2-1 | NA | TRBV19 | CASSTTSFSSSYNEQFF | TGTGCCAGTAGTACAACTAGCTTCTCGAGCTCCTACAATGAGCAGTTCTTC
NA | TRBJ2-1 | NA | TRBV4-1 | CASSQVASPYNEQFF | TGCGCCAGCAGCCAAGTGGCTAGCCCTTACAATGAGCAGTTCTTC
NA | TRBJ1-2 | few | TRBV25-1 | CASSEGNNYGYTF | TGTGCCAGCAGTGAAGGGAATAACTATGGCTACACCTTC
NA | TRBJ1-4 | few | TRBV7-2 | CASSFQGGPNEKLFF | TGTGCCAGCAGCTTCCAAGGGGGGCCAAATGAAAAACTGTTTTTT
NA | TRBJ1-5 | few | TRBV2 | CASSDGNQPQHF | TGTGCCAGCAGTGACGGCAATCAGCCCCAGCATTTT
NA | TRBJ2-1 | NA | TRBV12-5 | CASGPTPDRYNEQFF | TGTGCTAGTGGTCCCACTCCAGACAGATACAATGAGCAGTTCTTC
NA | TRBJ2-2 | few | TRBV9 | CASSSGTFGGAGELFF | TGTGCCAGCAGCTCCGGGACTTTCGGTGGGGCCGGGGAGCTGTTTTTT
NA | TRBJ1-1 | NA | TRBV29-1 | CSVDRDAGTEAFF | TGCAGCGTTGATAGGGACGCAGGGACTGAAGCTTTCTTT
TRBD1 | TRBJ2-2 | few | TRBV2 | CASSRTGGAGELFF | TGTGCCAGCAGCCGTACAGGGGGCGCCGGGGAGCTGTTTTTT
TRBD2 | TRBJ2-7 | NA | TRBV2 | CASSELTSGRSFEQYF | TGTGCCAGCAGTGAGCTGACTAGCGGGAGAAGTTTCGAGCAGTACTTC
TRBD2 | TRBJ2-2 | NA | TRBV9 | CASSVGGLAGGPTGELFF | TGTGCCAGCAGCGTAGGGGGACTAGCGGGAGGGCCCACCGGGGAGCTGTTTTTT
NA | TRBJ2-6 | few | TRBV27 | CASSSQGKSGANVLTF | TGTGCCAGCAGTTCGCAGGGGAAATCTGGGGCCAACGTCCTGACTTTC
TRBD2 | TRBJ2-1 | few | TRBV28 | CASRESGRSSYNEQFF | TGTGCCAGCAGGGAAAGCGGGAGGAGCTCCTACAATGAGCAGTTCTTC
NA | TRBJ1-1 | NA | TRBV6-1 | CASSKTEMNTEAFF | TGTGCCAGCAGTAAAACAGAGATGAACACTGAAGCTTTCTTT
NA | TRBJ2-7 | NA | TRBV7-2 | CASSPQLYEQYF | TGTGCCAGCAGTCCACAGCTTTACGAGCAGTACTTC
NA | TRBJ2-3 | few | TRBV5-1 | CASSSGTASTDTQYF | TGCGCCAGCAGCTCCGGGACTGCTAGCACAGATACGCAGTATTTT
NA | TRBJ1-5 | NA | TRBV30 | CASADSYDQPQHF | TGTGCCTCCGCGGACAGTTATGATCAGCCCCAGCATTTT
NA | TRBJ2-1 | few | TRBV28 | CASSLKLVGYEQFF | TGTGCCAGCAGTTTGAAGCTAGTGGGTTATGAGCAGTTCTTC
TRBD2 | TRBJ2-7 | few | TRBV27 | CASSSMVWESGRASYEQYF | TGTGCCAGCAGTTCAATGGTTTGGGAAAGCGGGAGGGCCTCCTACGAGCAGTACTTC
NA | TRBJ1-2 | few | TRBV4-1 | CASSQGIEWEYGYTF | TGCGCCAGCAGCCAAGGTATTGAGTGGGAGTATGGCTACACCTTC
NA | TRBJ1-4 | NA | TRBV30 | CAWSVQKGRNEKLFF | TGTGCCTGGAGCGTCCAAAAGGGACGTAATGAAAAACTGTTTTTT
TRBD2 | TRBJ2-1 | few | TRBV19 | CASSKTSGDNEQFF | TGTGCCAGTAGTAAGACTAGCGGAGACAATGAGCAGTTCTTC
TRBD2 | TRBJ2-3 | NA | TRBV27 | CASSRGTSGGPSTDTQYF | TGTGCCAGCAGTCGCGGGACTAGCGGGGGACCAAGCACAGATACGCAGTATTTT
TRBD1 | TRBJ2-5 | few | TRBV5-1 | CASSFDRVQETQYF | TGCGCCAGCAGCTTCGACAGGGTACAAGAGACCCAGTACTTC